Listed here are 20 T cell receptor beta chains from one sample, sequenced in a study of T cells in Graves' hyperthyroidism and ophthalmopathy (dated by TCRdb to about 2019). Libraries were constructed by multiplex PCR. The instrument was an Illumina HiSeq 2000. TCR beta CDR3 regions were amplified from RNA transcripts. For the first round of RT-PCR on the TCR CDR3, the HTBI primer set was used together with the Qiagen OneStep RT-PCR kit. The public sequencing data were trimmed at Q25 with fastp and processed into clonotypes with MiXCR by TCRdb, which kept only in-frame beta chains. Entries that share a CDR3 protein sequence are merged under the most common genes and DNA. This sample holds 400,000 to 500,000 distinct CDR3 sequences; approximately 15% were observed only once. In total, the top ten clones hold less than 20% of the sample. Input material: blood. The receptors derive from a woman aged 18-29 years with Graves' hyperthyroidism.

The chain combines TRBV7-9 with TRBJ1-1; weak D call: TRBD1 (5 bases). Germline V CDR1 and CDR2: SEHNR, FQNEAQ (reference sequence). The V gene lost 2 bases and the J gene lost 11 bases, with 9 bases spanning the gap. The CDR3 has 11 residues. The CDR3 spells CASSLRGVAFF. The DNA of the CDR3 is TGTGCCAGCAGCTTAAGGGGAGTCGCTTTCTTT.

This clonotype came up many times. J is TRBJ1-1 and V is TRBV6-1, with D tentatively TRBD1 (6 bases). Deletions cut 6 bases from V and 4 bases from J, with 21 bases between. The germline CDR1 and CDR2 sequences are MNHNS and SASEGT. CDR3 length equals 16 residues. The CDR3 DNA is TGTGCCAGCAGCCTCGGGGGGGGCCGGGGACTCACTGAAGCTTTCTTT. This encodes CASSLGGGRGLTEAFF.

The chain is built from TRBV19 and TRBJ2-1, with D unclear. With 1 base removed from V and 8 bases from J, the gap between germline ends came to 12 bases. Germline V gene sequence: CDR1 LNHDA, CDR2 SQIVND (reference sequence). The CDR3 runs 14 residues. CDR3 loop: CASSIAKLWDEQFF. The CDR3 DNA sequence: TGTGCCAGTAGTATAGCTAAGCTTTGGGATGAGCAGTTCTTC.

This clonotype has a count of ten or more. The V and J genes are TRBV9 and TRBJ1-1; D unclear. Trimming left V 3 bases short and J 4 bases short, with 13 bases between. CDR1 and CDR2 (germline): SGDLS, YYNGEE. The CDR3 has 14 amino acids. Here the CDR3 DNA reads TGTGCCAGCAGCGCACACACCTCCGGCACTGAAGCTTTCTTT. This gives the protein CASSAHTSGTEAFF.

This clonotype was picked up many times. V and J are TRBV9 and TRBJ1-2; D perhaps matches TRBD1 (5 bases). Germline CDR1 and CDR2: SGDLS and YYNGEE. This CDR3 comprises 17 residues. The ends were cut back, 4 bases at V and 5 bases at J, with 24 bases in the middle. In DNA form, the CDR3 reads TGTGCCAGCAGCCCATCCCCCAGGGTGGAGGGTCGGTATGGCTACACCTTC. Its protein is CASSPSPRVEGRYGYTF.

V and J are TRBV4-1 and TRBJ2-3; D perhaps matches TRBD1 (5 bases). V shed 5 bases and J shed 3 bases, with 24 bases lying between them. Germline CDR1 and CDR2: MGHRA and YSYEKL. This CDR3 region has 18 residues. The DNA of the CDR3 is TGCGCCAGCAGCTTCAGAATGGACAAGGGATATGGGACAGATACGCAGTATTTT. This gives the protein CASSFRMDKGYGTDTQYF.

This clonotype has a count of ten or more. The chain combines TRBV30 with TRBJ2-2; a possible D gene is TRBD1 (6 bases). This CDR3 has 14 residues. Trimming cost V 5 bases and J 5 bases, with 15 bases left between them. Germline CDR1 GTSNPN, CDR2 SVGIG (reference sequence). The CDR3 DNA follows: TGTGCCTGGGAAGGGGGAATTCAGACCGGGGAGCTGTTTTTT. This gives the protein CAWEGGIQTGELFF.

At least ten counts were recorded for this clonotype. The CDR3, as DNA: TGTGCCAGCAGGACTAGTCAGGAGACCCAGTACTTC. This encodes CASRTSQETQYF. The J gene is TRBJ2-5, the V gene TRBV2; maybe TRBD2 (6 bases). V was shortened by 6 bases and J by 5 bases, with 10 bases between the two germline ends. Germline V gene data show CDR1 as SNHLY and CDR2 as FYNNEI. The CDR3 totals 12 residues.

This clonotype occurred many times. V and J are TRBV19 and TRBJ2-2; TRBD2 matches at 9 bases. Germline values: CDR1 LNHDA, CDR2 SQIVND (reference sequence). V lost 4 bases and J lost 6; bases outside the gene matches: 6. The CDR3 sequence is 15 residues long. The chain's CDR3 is CASSTLAGVPGELFF. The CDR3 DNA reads TGTGCCAGTAGTACTTTAGCGGGAGTCCCCGGGGAGCTGTTTTTT.

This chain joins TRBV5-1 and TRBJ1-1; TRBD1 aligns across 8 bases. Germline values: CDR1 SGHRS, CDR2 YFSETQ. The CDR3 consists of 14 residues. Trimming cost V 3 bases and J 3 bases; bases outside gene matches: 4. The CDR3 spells CASSWTGTHTEAFF. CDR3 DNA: TGCGCCAGCAGCTGGACAGGGACCCACACTGAAGCTTTCTTT.

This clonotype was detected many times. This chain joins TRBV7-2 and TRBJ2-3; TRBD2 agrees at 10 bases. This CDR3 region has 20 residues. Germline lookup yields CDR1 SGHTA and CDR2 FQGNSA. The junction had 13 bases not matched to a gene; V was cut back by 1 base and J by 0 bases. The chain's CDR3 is CASSLDIAGGLQTSTDTQYF. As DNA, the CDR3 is TGTGCCAGCAGCTTAGACATAGCGGGAGGTCTGCAAACGAGCACAGATACGCAGTATTTT. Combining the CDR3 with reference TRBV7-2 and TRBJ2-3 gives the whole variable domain GAGVSQSPSNKVTEKGKDVELRCDPISGHTALYWYRQSLGQGLEFLIYFQGNSAPDKSGLPSDRFSAERTGGSVSTLTIQRTQQEDSAVYLCASSLDIAGGLQTSTDTQYFGPGTRLTVL.

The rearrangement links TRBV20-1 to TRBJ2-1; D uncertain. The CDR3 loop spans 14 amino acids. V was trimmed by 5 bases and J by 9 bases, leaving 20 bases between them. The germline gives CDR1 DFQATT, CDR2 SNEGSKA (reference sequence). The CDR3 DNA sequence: TGCAGTGCTCGTTCCGCATCAGGCCCCGGTGAGCAGTTCTTC. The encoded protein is CSARSASGPGEQFF.

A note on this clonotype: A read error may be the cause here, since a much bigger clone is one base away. For the CDR3, the DNA is TGTGCCCCCCTGGGGGTAGATACGCAGTATTTT. Translation gives CAPLGVDTQYF. The V gene is TRBV6-2 or TRBV6-3, the J gene TRBJ2-3; the D call may be TRBD1 or TRBD2 (5 bases each). Germline-derived CDR1 and CDR2 are MNHEY and SVGEGT. V was trimmed by 11 bases and J by 5 bases, leaving 11 bases between them. CDR3 length: 11 amino acids.

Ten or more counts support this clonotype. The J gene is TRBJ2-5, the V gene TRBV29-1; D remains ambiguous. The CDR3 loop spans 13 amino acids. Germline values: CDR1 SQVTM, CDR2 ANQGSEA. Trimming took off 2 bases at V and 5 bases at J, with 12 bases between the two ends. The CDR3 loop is CSVESPFRETQYF. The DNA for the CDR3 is TGCAGCGTTGAAAGCCCTTTCCGGGAGACCCAGTACTTC.

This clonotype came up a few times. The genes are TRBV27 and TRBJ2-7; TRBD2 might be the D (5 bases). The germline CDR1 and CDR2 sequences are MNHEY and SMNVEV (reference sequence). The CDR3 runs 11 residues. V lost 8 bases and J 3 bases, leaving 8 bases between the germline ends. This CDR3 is CASGSGYEQYV. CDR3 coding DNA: TGTGCCAGCGGGAGCGGCTACGAGCAGTACGTC.

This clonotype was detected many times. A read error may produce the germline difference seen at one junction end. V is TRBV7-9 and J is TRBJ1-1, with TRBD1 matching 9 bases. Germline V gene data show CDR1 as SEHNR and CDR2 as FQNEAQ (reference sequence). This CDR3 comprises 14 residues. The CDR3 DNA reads TGTGCCAGCAACTTACAGGGGGCGTGGACTGAAGCTTTCTTT. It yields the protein CASNLQGAWTEAFF. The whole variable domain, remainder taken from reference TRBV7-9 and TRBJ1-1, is DTGVSQNPRHKITKRGQNVTFRCDPISEHNRLYWYRQTLGQGPEFLTYFQNEAQLEKSRLLSDRFSAERPKGSFSTLEIQRTEQGDSAMYLCASNLQGAWTEAFFGQGTRLTVV.

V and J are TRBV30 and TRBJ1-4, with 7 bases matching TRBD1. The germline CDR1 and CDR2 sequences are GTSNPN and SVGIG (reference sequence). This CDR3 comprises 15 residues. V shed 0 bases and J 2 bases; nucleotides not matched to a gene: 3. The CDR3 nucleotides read TGTGCCTGGAGTGTAATGGGACAGACTAATGAAAAACTGTTTTTT. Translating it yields CAWSVMGQTNEKLFF.

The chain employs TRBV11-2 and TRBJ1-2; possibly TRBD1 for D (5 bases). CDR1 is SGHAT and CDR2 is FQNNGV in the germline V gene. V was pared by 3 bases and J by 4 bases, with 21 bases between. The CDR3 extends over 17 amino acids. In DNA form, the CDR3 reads TGTGCCAGCAGCTTCGACCCCGGGGGGAGGCTAGGCTATGGCTACACCTTC. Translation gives CASSFDPGGRLGYGYTF.

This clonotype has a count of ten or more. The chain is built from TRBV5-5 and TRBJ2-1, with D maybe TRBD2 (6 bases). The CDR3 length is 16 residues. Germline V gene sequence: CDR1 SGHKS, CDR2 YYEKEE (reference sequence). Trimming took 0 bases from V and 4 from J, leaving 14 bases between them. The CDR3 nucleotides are TGTGCCAGCAGCTTGGAACTAGCCCTTCGTTACAATGAGCAGTTCTTC. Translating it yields CASSLELALRYNEQFF.

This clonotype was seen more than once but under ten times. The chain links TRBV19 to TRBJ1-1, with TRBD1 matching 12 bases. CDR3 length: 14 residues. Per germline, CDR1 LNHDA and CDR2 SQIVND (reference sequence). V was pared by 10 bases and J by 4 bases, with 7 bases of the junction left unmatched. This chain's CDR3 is CATRGQGAVTEAFF. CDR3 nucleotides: TGTGCCACCAGGGGACAGGGGGCCGTCACTGAAGCTTTCTTT.